Listed below are T cell receptor beta chains from one sample, sequenced in a study of T cell responses to AZD1222 COVID-19 vaccine. Assay: immunoSEQ multiplex PCR; the TCRdb copy retains only in-frame clones and omits some. The data show about 120,000 clones, around 82% seen once. The sequencing here drew on peripheral blood, taken on day 0 of AZD1222 vaccination. Source of these receptors: an adult in good health. The CDR3 runs from the conserved cysteine through the conserved F or W. A D gene is named only where the DNA matches it firmly. Clone size is shown for a subset of rows, as once, few, many or a class of expanded clone.

abundance: .
v_gene: TRBV4-3
j_gene: TRBJ2-3
d_gene: .
CDR3aa: CASSPLGVLPDTQYF
CDR3nt: TGCGCCAGCAGCCCATTGGGGGTTCTCCCAGATACGCAGTATTTT

abundance: .
v_gene: TRBV5-1
j_gene: TRBJ1-4
d_gene: .
CDR3aa: CASSLAGQTHEKLFF
CDR3nt: TGCGCCAGCAGCTTGGCCGGACAGACCCATGAAAAACTGTTTTTT

abundance: .
v_gene: TRBV3-1/TRBV3-2
j_gene: TRBJ2-7
d_gene: .
CDR3aa: CASSRTVLRLQYF
CDR3nt: TGTGCCAGCAGCCGGACAGTCCTACGTCTGCAGTACTTC

abundance: .
v_gene: TRBV9
j_gene: TRBJ1-6
d_gene: .
CDR3aa: CASSAGGSGYSPLHF
CDR3nt: TGTGCCAGCAGCGCCGGGGGCAGCGGGTACTCACCCCTCCACTTT

abundance: .
v_gene: TRBV30
j_gene: TRBJ2-2
d_gene: .
CDR3aa: CAWTLREAGELFF
CDR3nt: TGTGCCTGGACTCTCAGGGAAGCCGGGGAGCTGTTTTTT

abundance: .
v_gene: TRBV25-1
j_gene: TRBJ2-7
d_gene: TRBD1
CDR3aa: CASSSDRGYEQYF
CDR3nt: TGTGCCAGCAGTTCGGACAGGGGGTACGAGCAGTACTTC

abundance: .
v_gene: TRBV5-1
j_gene: TRBJ1-4
d_gene: .
CDR3aa: CASSLGWDRRKLFF
CDR3nt: TGCGCCAGCAGCTTGGGCTGGGATCGTAGAAAACTGTTTTTT

abundance: .
v_gene: TRBV9
j_gene: TRBJ1-2
d_gene: .
CDR3aa: CASSAGSQSVRYGYTF
CDR3nt: TGTGCCAGCAGCGCAGGATCACAGTCGGTGCGGTATGGCTACACCTTC

abundance: .
v_gene: TRBV11-2
j_gene: TRBJ2-7
d_gene: TRBD1
CDR3aa: CASSPIGDRNHEQYF
CDR3nt: TGTGCCAGCAGCCCCATCGGGGACAGGAACCACGAGCAGTACTTC

abundance: .
v_gene: TRBV2
j_gene: TRBJ1-5
d_gene: .
CDR3aa: CASSEDRFNQPQHF
CDR3nt: TGTGCCAGCAGTGAAGACAGATTCAATCAGCCCCAGCATTTT

abundance: few
v_gene: TRBV6-5
j_gene: TRBJ2-1
d_gene: .
CDR3aa: CASSVNNEQFF
CDR3nt: TGTGCCAGCAGCGTAAATAATGAGCAGTTCTTC

abundance: .
v_gene: TRBV2
j_gene: TRBJ2-7
d_gene: .
CDR3aa: CASSGVGDYEQYF
CDR3nt: TGTGCCAGCAGTGGGGTGGGAGACTACGAGCAGTACTTC

abundance: .
v_gene: TRBV4-3
j_gene: TRBJ2-6
d_gene: .
CDR3aa: CASSQVWGSGANVLTF
CDR3nt: TGCGCCAGCAGCCAAGTCTGGGGCTCTGGGGCCAACGTCCTGACTTTC

abundance: .
v_gene: TRBV6-1
j_gene: TRBJ1-1
d_gene: .
CDR3aa: CASSDPALNTEAFF
CDR3nt: TGTGCCAGCAGTGACCCAGCCTTGAACACTGAAGCTTTCTTT

abundance: .
v_gene: TRBV19
j_gene: TRBJ2-7
d_gene: .
CDR3aa: CASRWGTGAEQYF
CDR3nt: TGTGCCAGTAGATGGGGGACGGGGGCCGAGCAGTACTTC

abundance: .
v_gene: TRBV28
j_gene: TRBJ1-5
d_gene: TRBD1
CDR3aa: CASSPGTGISNQPQHF
CDR3nt: TGTGCCAGCAGCCCCGGGACAGGGATTAGCAATCAGCCCCAGCATTTT

abundance: few
v_gene: TRBV7-2
j_gene: TRBJ1-5
d_gene: .
CDR3aa: CASSSRTASNQPQHF
CDR3nt: TGTGCCAGCAGCTCACGGACAGCTAGCAATCAGCCCCAGCATTTT

abundance: .
v_gene: TRBV3-1/TRBV3-2
j_gene: TRBJ1-2
d_gene: .
CDR3aa: CASSLGQTGYTF
CDR3nt: TGTGCCAGCAGCCTAGGACAGACTGGCTACACCTTC

abundance: .
v_gene: TRBV30
j_gene: TRBJ1-4
d_gene: TRBD1
CDR3aa: CAWSFPTGAGEKLFF
CDR3nt: TGTGCCTGGAGTTTCCCCACAGGGGCGGGGGAAAAACTGTTTTTT

abundance: .
v_gene: TRBV19
j_gene: TRBJ2-2
d_gene: .
CDR3aa: CASSTGQGGGAGELFF
CDR3nt: TGTGCCAGTAGTACCGGACAGGGCGGGGGCGCCGGGGAGCTGTTTTTT

abundance: .
v_gene: TRBV28
j_gene: TRBJ1-2
d_gene: .
CDR3aa: CASSSTLAGYGNYGYTF
CDR3nt: TGTGCCAGCAGTTCCACCCTCGCAGGGTACGGGAACTATGGCTACACCTTC

abundance: .
v_gene: TRBV5-1
j_gene: TRBJ2-1
d_gene: TRBD2
CDR3aa: CASSPGTSAINKQFF
CDR3nt: TGCGCCAGCAGCCCCGGGACTAGCGCCATCAATAAGCAGTTCTTC

abundance: .
v_gene: TRBV4-1
j_gene: TRBJ2-3
d_gene: .
CDR3aa: CASSQGWGGRDTQYF
CDR3nt: TGCGCCAGCAGCCAAGGGTGGGGGGGCCGAGATACGCAGTATTTT

abundance: .
v_gene: TRBV28
j_gene: TRBJ1-2
d_gene: .
CDR3aa: CASSFPDRPYGYTF
CDR3nt: TGTGCCAGCAGTTTCCCAGACCGACCCTATGGCTACACCTTC

abundance: once
v_gene: TRBV19
j_gene: TRBJ1-5
d_gene: TRBD1
CDR3aa: CASRSNRGITFHQPQHF
CDR3nt: TGTGCCAGTAGAAGCAACAGGGGAATAACGTTCCATCAGCCCCAGCATTTT

abundance: .
v_gene: TRBV20-1
j_gene: TRBJ1-2
d_gene: .
CDR3aa: CSARGRYGYTF
CDR3nt: TGCAGTGCACGGGGGCGGTATGGCTACACCTTC

abundance: .
v_gene: TRBV28
j_gene: TRBJ1-6
d_gene: .
CDR3aa: CASSLGGYNSPLHF
CDR3nt: TGTGCCAGCAGTTTAGGGGGCTATAATTCACCCCTCCACTTT

abundance: .
v_gene: TRBV6-5
j_gene: TRBJ1-1
d_gene: .
CDR3aa: CASTARNTEAFF
CDR3nt: TGTGCCAGCACTGCCCGGAACACTGAAGCTTTCTTT

abundance: .
v_gene: TRBV11-1
j_gene: TRBJ2-1
d_gene: .
CDR3aa: CASSSWDTRGDEQFF
CDR3nt: TGTGCCAGCAGCTCCTGGGACACCCGTGGCGATGAGCAGTTCTTC

abundance: .
v_gene: TRBV28
j_gene: TRBJ2-3
d_gene: .
CDR3aa: CASSWTSGTDTQYF
CDR3nt: TGTGCCAGCAGTTGGACCTCCGGCACAGATACGCAGTATTTT

abundance: .
v_gene: TRBV6-5
j_gene: TRBJ1-2
d_gene: .
CDR3aa: CASSPGEGAGYTF
CDR3nt: TGTGCCAGCAGTCCTGGGGAGGGAGCTGGCTACACCTTC

abundance: .
v_gene: TRBV27
j_gene: TRBJ1-2
d_gene: .
CDR3aa: CASSLMGALNYGYTF
CDR3nt: TGTGCCAGCAGCCTCATGGGGGCTCTTAACTATGGCTACACCTTC

abundance: .
v_gene: TRBV9
j_gene: TRBJ1-2
d_gene: .
CDR3aa: CASSVEGGNWGDYGYTF
CDR3nt: TGTGCCAGCAGCGTAGAGGGCGGAAATTGGGGCGACTATGGCTACACCTTC

abundance: .
v_gene: TRBV19
j_gene: TRBJ2-3
d_gene: TRBD2
CDR3aa: CATRAGSTDTQYF
CDR3nt: TGTGCCACCCGAGCGGGGAGCACAGATACGCAGTATTTT

abundance: once
v_gene: TRBV6-5
j_gene: TRBJ1-5
d_gene: .
CDR3aa: CASSIRTADQPQHF
CDR3nt: TGTGCCAGCAGTATACGGACAGCTGATCAGCCCCAGCATTTT

abundance: .
v_gene: TRBV27
j_gene: TRBJ2-1
d_gene: TRBD2
CDR3aa: CASSSRLTSGGPNEQFF
CDR3nt: TGTGCCAGCAGTTCCCGCTTAACTAGCGGGGGGCCCAATGAGCAGTTCTTC

abundance: .
v_gene: TRBV5-1
j_gene: TRBJ2-7
d_gene: TRBD1
CDR3aa: CASSAYPGQERSYEQYF
CDR3nt: TGCGCCAGCAGCGCATACCCGGGACAGGAGCGTTCGTACGAGCAGTACTTC

abundance: .
v_gene: TRBV19
j_gene: TRBJ1-5
d_gene: .
CDR3aa: CASSPDSGRQPQHF
CDR3nt: TGTGCCAGTAGTCCCGATTCGGGAAGGCAGCCCCAGCATTTT

abundance: .
v_gene: TRBV5-1
j_gene: TRBJ2-7
d_gene: .
CDR3aa: CASSLVDTGVEQYF
CDR3nt: TGCGCCAGCAGCTTGGTGGACACGGGGGTCGAGCAGTACTTC

abundance: .
v_gene: TRBV28
j_gene: TRBJ2-3
d_gene: .
CDR3aa: CASSEDSSSTDTQYF
CDR3nt: TGTGCCAGCAGTGAGGACAGTTCTAGCACAGATACGCAGTATTTT

abundance: .
v_gene: TRBV4-1
j_gene: TRBJ1-5
d_gene: .
CDR3aa: CASSQDHTGNQPQHF
CDR3nt: TGCGCCAGCAGCCAAGATCACACGGGCAATCAGCCCCAGCATTTT

abundance: .
v_gene: TRBV16
j_gene: TRBJ2-7
d_gene: .
CDR3aa: CASSPPQGFEQYF
CDR3nt: TGTGCCAGCAGCCCTCCCCAGGGATTCGAGCAGTACTTC

abundance: .
v_gene: TRBV7-9
j_gene: TRBJ2-7
d_gene: TRBD1
CDR3aa: CASAGQGSPDEQYF
CDR3nt: TGTGCCAGCGCCGGACAGGGGAGCCCGGACGAGCAGTACTTC

abundance: .
v_gene: TRBV19
j_gene: TRBJ2-2
d_gene: .
CDR3aa: CASSISGAGTGELFF
CDR3nt: TGTGCCAGTAGTATTTCAGGGGCGGGAACCGGGGAGCTGTTTTTT

abundance: .
v_gene: TRBV18
j_gene: TRBJ1-1
d_gene: .
CDR3aa: CASSRNKGDIIYFEAFF
CDR3nt: TGTGCCAGCTCACGAAATAAGGGGGATATAATCTATTTTGAAGCTTTCTTT

abundance: .
v_gene: TRBV3-1/TRBV3-2
j_gene: TRBJ2-7
d_gene: .
CDR3aa: CASSHETSYEQYF
CDR3nt: TGTGCCAGCAGCCATGAAACATCCTACGAGCAGTACTTC